The rows below give T cell receptor beta chains drawn from one sample of a study of cytomegalovirus exposure and HLA in healthy donors. Libraries were prepared by immunoSEQ multiplex PCR; TCRdb keeps only in-frame clonotypes and omits some of them. The repertoire consists of 190,000 or so clones, with 80% occurring once and the leading ten covering 0.5% to 0.8%. Sequenced material: PBMCs. Source of these receptors: a boy younger than 18 in good health and CMV-seronegative. Each CDR3 is given with its conserved first and last residue. Each record gives: J gene, clone size, V gene, D gene, CDR3 protein, CDR3 DNA. A D gene is named only where the DNA matches it firmly. Clone sizes are given selectively: once, few, many, or a class where the clone is expanded.

J: TRBJ1-1; size: .; V: TRBV6-1; D: .; CDR3: CASSESWQNTEAFF; DNA: TGTGCCAGCAGTGAATCGTGGCAGAACACTGAAGCTTTCTTT
J: TRBJ2-5; size: .; V: TRBV5-4; D: .; CDR3: CASSSSGTGETQYF; DNA: TGTGCCAGCAGCAGTAGCGGCACCGGGGAGACCCAGTACTTC
J: TRBJ1-1; size: .; V: TRBV4-3; D: .; CDR3: CASSQDPGQNTEAFF; DNA: TGCGCCAGCAGCCAAGACCCGGGACAAAACACTGAAGCTTTCTTT
J: TRBJ1-5; size: once; V: TRBV15; D: .; CDR3: CATSRERGKGNQPQHF; DNA: TGTGCCACCAGCAGAGAAAGGGGAAAGGGCAATCAGCCCCAGCATTTT
J: TRBJ2-7; size: .; V: TRBV6-6; D: TRBD1; CDR3: CASSLRTTGYSYEQYF; DNA: TGTGCCAGCAGTTTGAGGACGACAGGGTACTCCTACGAGCAGTACTTC
J: TRBJ2-3; size: .; V: TRBV18; D: TRBD1; CDR3: CASSNRDRGTDTQYF; DNA: TGTGCCAGCTCAAACCGGGACAGGGGCACAGATACGCAGTATTTT
J: TRBJ2-1; size: once; V: TRBV21-1; D: .; CDR3: CASSKRRGRAANEQFF; DNA: TGTGCCAGCAGCAAAAGGCGCGGCAGGGCGGCGAATGAGCAGTTCTTC
J: TRBJ2-5; size: .; V: TRBV4-1; D: TRBD2; CDR3: CASSHDRGGMKTQYF; DNA: TGCGCCAGCAGCCATGACCGGGGGGGGATGAAGACCCAGTACTTC
J: TRBJ2-2; size: .; V: TRBV21-1; D: .; CDR3: CASRRVARTGELFF; DNA: TGTGCCAGCAGGCGGGTAGCGCGGACCGGGGAGCTGTTTTTT
J: TRBJ2-3; size: .; V: TRBV29-1; D: TRBD2; CDR3: CSVGLAGVGTDTQYF; DNA: TGCAGCGTTGGGTTGGCGGGGGTTGGTACAGATACGCAGTATTTT
J: TRBJ2-3; size: .; V: TRBV4-2; D: .; CDR3: CASSHPRTQATQYF; DNA: TGTGCCAGCAGCCATCCTAGGACTCAGGCCACGCAGTATTTT
J: TRBJ2-1; size: .; V: TRBV7-2; D: .; CDR3: CASSLYNPDNEQFF; DNA: TGTGCCAGCAGCTTATATAATCCCGACAATGAGCAGTTCTTC
J: TRBJ1-2; size: .; V: TRBV4-1; D: TRBD1; CDR3: CASSQEDRGMNYGYTF; DNA: TGCGCCAGCAGCCAAGAAGACAGGGGGATGAACTATGGCTACACCTTC
J: TRBJ1-1; size: .; V: TRBV5-1; D: .; CDR3: CASSRGGEGTEAFF; DNA: TGCGCCAGCAGCAGAGGGGGGGAGGGCACTGAAGCTTTCTTT
J: TRBJ2-5; size: .; V: TRBV11-3; D: .; CDR3: CASSLDLRWAPQETQYF; DNA: TGTGCCAGCAGCTTAGATCTTCGGTGGGCCCCCCAAGAGACCCAGTACTTC
J: TRBJ1-4; size: .; V: TRBV7-8; D: TRBD1; CDR3: CASSSGRAGGRTNEKLFF; DNA: TGTGCCAGCAGCTCCGGGCGGGCAGGGGGCCGGACTAATGAAAAACTGTTTTTT
J: TRBJ2-6; size: few; V: TRBV5-1; D: .; CDR3: CASSLMARGSGANVLTF; DNA: TGCGCCAGCAGCTTGATGGCCAGGGGCTCTGGGGCCAACGTCCTGACTTTC
J: TRBJ2-5; size: .; V: TRBV6-5; D: .; CDR3: CASSYSTGRETQYF; DNA: TGTGCCAGCAGTTACTCGACAGGGAGGGAGACCCAGTACTTC
J: TRBJ2-3; size: few; V: TRBV25-1; D: TRBD2; CDR3: CASRVSPASGRTTDTQYF; DNA: TGTGCCAGCAGGGTTTCCCCCGCTAGCGGGAGGACCACAGATACGCAGTATTTT
J: TRBJ1-5; size: .; V: TRBV6-6; D: .; CDR3: CASSPAGQPQHF; DNA: TGTGCCAGCAGCCCAGCGGGTCAGCCCCAGCATTTT
J: TRBJ2-2; size: .; V: TRBV4-3; D: .; CDR3: CASSQGNLAVFTGELFF; DNA: TGCGCCAGCAGCCAAGGCAACTTAGCGGTTTTCACCGGGGAGCTGTTTTTT
J: TRBJ1-2; size: .; V: TRBV5-4; D: TRBD1; CDR3: CASSVGQGYYGYTF; DNA: TGTGCCAGCAGCGTAGGACAGGGCTACTATGGCTACACCTTC
J: TRBJ2-5; size: .; V: TRBV12-5; D: .; CDR3: CASGFMGLGVETQYF; DNA: TGTGCTAGTGGTTTCATGGGTCTAGGGGTAGAGACCCAGTACTTC
J: TRBJ1-1; size: .; V: TRBV7-9; D: .; CDR3: CASKYGRTEAFF; DNA: TGTGCCAGCAAGTATGGGCGCACTGAAGCTTTCTTT
J: TRBJ2-5; size: .; V: TRBV7-9; D: TRBD1; CDR3: CASSPRDSQRQETQYF; DNA: TGTGCCAGCAGCCCACGGGACAGCCAGCGACAAGAGACCCAGTACTTC
J: TRBJ1-1; size: .; V: TRBV6-4; D: .; CDR3: CASSDEGRNTEAFF; DNA: TGTGCCAGCAGTGATGAGGGCCGGAACACTGAAGCTTTCTTT
J: TRBJ2-3; size: .; V: TRBV7-2; D: .; CDR3: CASSFAARGGTDTQYF; DNA: TGTGCCAGCAGCTTTGCGGCCAGGGGAGGCACAGATACGCAGTATTTT
J: TRBJ2-2; size: .; V: TRBV29-1; D: TRBD2; CDR3: CSVAGAGGPATGELFF; DNA: TGCAGCGTTGCGGGAGCGGGAGGGCCAGCCACCGGGGAGCTGTTTTTT
J: TRBJ1-1; size: .; V: TRBV19; D: TRBD1; CDR3: CATKEQGARTEAFF; DNA: TGTGCCACCAAAGAGCAGGGGGCAAGGACTGAAGCTTTCTTT
J: TRBJ1-2; size: .; V: TRBV9; D: .; CDR3: CASSAWGRSGDGYTF; DNA: TGTGCCAGCAGCGCATGGGGACGGTCGGGGGATGGCTACACCTTC
J: TRBJ2-5; size: .; V: TRBV5-1; D: .; CDR3: CASSNITRTETQYF; DNA: TGCGCCAGCAGTAACATCACCCGAACGGAGACCCAGTACTTC
J: TRBJ2-3; size: once; V: TRBV5-1; D: TRBD2; CDR3: CASSLQTSFTDTQYF; DNA: TGCGCCAGCAGCTTGCAGACTAGCTTCACAGATACGCAGTATTTT
J: TRBJ2-3; size: .; V: TRBV5-1; D: .; CDR3: CASSLGENPTQYF; DNA: TGCGCCAGCAGCTTGGGGGAGAACCCTACGCAGTATTTT
J: TRBJ1-1; size: .; V: TRBV11-3; D: .; CDR3: CASSLGYPTGRLGAFF; DNA: TGTGCCAGCAGCTTAGGGTACCCGACAGGAAGACTCGGAGCTTTCTTT
J: TRBJ1-2; size: .; V: TRBV6-1; D: .; CDR3: CASSLSGDGYTF; DNA: TGTGCCAGCAGTTTGTCGGGTGACGGTTACACCTTC
J: TRBJ2-3; size: .; V: TRBV7-2; D: TRBD2; CDR3: CASSASGDTQYF; DNA: TGTGCCAGCAGCGCTAGCGGGGATACGCAGTATTTT
J: TRBJ2-3; size: .; V: TRBV10-1; D: .; CDR3: CASSPLLEGKGDTQYF; DNA: TGCGCCAGCAGTCCATTGCTAGAAGGGAAGGGGGATACGCAGTATTTT
J: TRBJ2-7; size: .; V: TRBV13; D: TRBD1; CDR3: CASSPHSGGPGGEQYF; DNA: TGTGCCAGCAGCCCTCATTCAGGGGGCCCAGGGGGCGAGCAGTACTTC
J: TRBJ1-5; size: once; V: TRBV7-2; D: TRBD1; CDR3: CASRFAGQGKQPQHF; DNA: TGTGCCAGCAGGTTCGCGGGACAGGGGAAACAGCCCCAGCATTTT
J: TRBJ2-3; size: .; V: TRBV9; D: TRBD2; CDR3: CASSSGLAGVTDTQYF; DNA: TGTGCCAGCAGCTCGGGACTAGCGGGGGTCACAGATACGCAGTATTTT
J: TRBJ1-3; size: .; V: TRBV7-9; D: .; CDR3: CASSLGSSSGNTIYF; DNA: TGTGCCAGCAGCTTAGGGAGTTCCTCTGGAAACACCATATATTTT
J: TRBJ1-5; size: .; V: TRBV19; D: TRBD1; CDR3: CASSIPGGKESANQPQHF; DNA: TGTGCCAGTAGTATTCCAGGGGGAAAAGAATCGGCCAATCAGCCCCAGCATTTT
J: TRBJ1-6; size: .; V: TRBV2; D: TRBD1; CDR3: CASSPTRGQGPSPLHF; DNA: TGTGCCAGCAGCCCCACCCGAGGACAGGGGCCTTCACCCCTCCACTTT